The 18 T cell receptor beta chains given below trace back to one sample, sequenced in a study of blood T cell repertoires in COVID-19 (dated by TCRdb to the early 2020s). To prepare the library, the immunoSEQ multiplex PCR assay was applied. Entries here come from immuneACCESS through TCRdb and include only in-frame sequences with V and J called. Some clones fail to appear in such tables; in the studies checked, an unresolved V gene covers under half of the shortfall, and the cause of the remainder is unknown. This sample is represented by 190,000 or so clones; 70% to 85% of them were singletons. The ten biggest clones cover about 6.9% of the sample. The sequenced sample was peripheral blood. These receptors all come from a human donor with acute or convalescent COVID-19. The donor label of this sample is uncertain.

The count of this clone is one. V and J are TRBV5-1 and TRBJ1-2, with 11 bases lining up with TRBD1. V gave up 3 bases and J gave up 7 bases; unmatched junction bases: 8. Germline lookup yields CDR1 SGHRS and CDR2 YFSETQ. This CDR3 comprises 15 residues. In DNA, the CDR3 is TGCGCCAGCAGCTCACTCGGACAGGGGGCGCCTGGCTACACCTTC. The encoded protein is CASSSLGQGAPGYTF.

This clone has just a few counts. The J gene is TRBJ1-4, the V gene TRBV2; the D gene is possibly TRBD1 (6 bases). V dropped 3 bases and J dropped 4 bases, with 12 bases sitting between them. This CDR3 comprises 15 residues. Germline CDR1 SNHLY, CDR2 FYNNEI. DNA of the CDR3: TGTGCCAGCAGTGAGGGGGCAGGCCTTAATGAAAAACTGTTTTTT. It translates to CASSEGAGLNEKLFF.

This clone has a handful of counts. The V gene is TRBV6-5, the J gene TRBJ1-1; weak D call: TRBD1 (6 bases). The CDR3 loop spans 14 amino acids. CDR1 and CDR2 (germline): MNHEY, SVGAGI. The germline V and J ends were trimmed by 6 bases and 1 base, with 12 bases remaining between them. CDR3 loop: CASRRGGQNTEAFF. The CDR3 nucleotides read TGTGCCAGCAGACGGGGGGGGCAGAACACTGAAGCTTTCTTT.

The chain couples TRBV28 to TRBJ1-4; perhaps TRBD1 as D (6 bases). CDR3 length: 12 residues. CDR1 is MDHEN and CDR2 is SYDVKM in the germline V gene. Deletions cut 6 bases from V and 13 bases from J, with 15 bases between. The CDR3 DNA sequence: TGTGCCAGCAGGACTGCGAGGGGGTTACTGTTTTTT. This gives the protein CASRTARGLLFF.

The chain is built from TRBV7-8 and TRBJ2-7, with TRBD2 identical over 10 bases. Looked up from germline, CDR1 is SGHVS and CDR2 is FQNEAQ. With V trimmed by 1 base and J by 5 bases, 5 bases remained unmatched. This CDR3 spans 15 amino acids. The DNA for the CDR3 is TGTGCCAGCAGCTTAGAAGCGGGAGGGCCCCACGAGCAGTACTTC. This encodes CASSLEAGGPHEQYF.

V and J are TRBV24-1 and TRBJ2-7, with TRBD1 matching 8 bases. The CDR3 spans 12 residues. The germline V gene encodes CDR1 KGHDR and CDR2 SFDVKD. V shed 4 bases and J 9 bases; nucleotides not matched to a gene: 4. CDR3 nucleotides: TGTGCCACCAGTGACGCTGACAGGGGGCAGTACTTC. This translates into CATSDADRGQYF.

There are a few counts of this clone. The chain links TRBV11-2 to TRBJ1-6; 7 bases are a match to TRBD1. This CDR3 comprises 16 residues. Per the germline V gene, CDR1 is SGHAT and CDR2 is FQNNGV. With 1 base clipped from V and 7 bases from J, the junction kept 7 bases outside the gene matches. CDR3 DNA sequence: TGTGCCAGCAGCTTAGGTCAGGGGACAGCCAATTCACCCCTCCACTTT. Protein sequence: CASSLGQGTANSPLHF.

The rearrangement uses TRBV5-4 and TRBJ2-5, with D possibly being TRBD1 (5 bases). V lost 0 bases and J lost 2, with 8 bases in between. Germline CDR1 is SGHNT and CDR2 is YYREEE (reference sequence). The CDR3 is made up of 14 amino acids. The CDR3 bases are TGTGCCAGCAGCTTGGGGGGCGTACAAGAGACCCAGTACTTC. Translated: CASSLGGVQETQYF.

This clone was observed a handful of times. The chain carries TRBV9 and TRBJ2-3; 9 nucleotides align to TRBD2. The CDR3 is made up of 15 amino acids. Germline V CDR1 and CDR2: SGDLS, YYNGEE. V was clipped by 1 base and J by 6 bases; unmatched bases: 6. Written as DNA, the CDR3 is TGTGCCAGCAGCGTATGGGGCGGGAGGGCCGATACGCAGTATTTT. Protein: CASSVWGGRADTQYF. Combining the CDR3 with reference TRBV9 and TRBJ2-3 gives the whole variable domain DSGVTQTPKHLITATGQRVTLRCSPRSGDLSVYWYQQSLDQGLQFLIQYYNGEERAKGNILERFSAQQFPDLHSELNLSSLELGDSALYFCASSVWGGRADTQYFGPGTRLTVL.

The gene calls are TRBV10-1 and TRBJ2-1; 7 bases fit TRBD2. This CDR3 has 14 residues. V shed 4 bases and J 7 bases; nucleotides not matched to a gene: 7. Germline assignment: CDR1 WNHNN and CDR2 SYGVQD (reference sequence). The CDR3 reads CASSASGDGNEQFF. CDR3 in DNA: TGCGCCAGCAGTGCTAGCGGAGACGGGAATGAGCAGTTCTTC.

CDR3: CASSVGAAAAVNQPQHF. The CDR3 region has the DNA TGTGCCAGCAGTGTCGGAGCGGCAGCAGCAGTCAATCAGCCCCAGCATTTT. This chain uses TRBV6-1 with TRBJ1-5; unclear D gene. V was clipped by 4 bases and J by 3 bases, with 19 bases between them. Germline V lookup: CDR1 MNHNS, CDR2 SASEGT. CDR3 length: 17 amino acids.

V is TRBV7-3 and J is TRBJ2-1; the match to TRBD1 covers 8 bases. The V gene's germline CDR1 is SGHTA and CDR2 FQGTGA. There are 16 residues in the CDR3. Trimming removed 1 base from V and 9 bases from J; junction bases left unmatched: 11. CDR3 sequence reads: CASSLKPLGQGGEQFF. The CDR3 nucleotides are TGTGCCAGCAGCTTAAAACCCCTAGGACAGGGAGGTGAGCAGTTCTTC.

The sample holds many counts of this clone. The CDR3 region is CATSSLTGELFF. The CDR3 DNA is TGTGCCACGAGTTCGCTCACCGGGGAGCTGTTTTTT. The V call is TRBV11-2, the J call TRBJ2-2, with D uncertain. This CDR3 has 12 amino acids. The germline V gene has CDR1 SGHAT and CDR2 FQNNGV. The V and J ends lost 10 bases and 4 bases respectively, with 10 bases between them.

This rearrangement joins TRBV7-9 to TRBJ2-1; 13 nucleotides line up with TRBD2. Germline lookup yields CDR1 SEHNR and CDR2 FQNEAQ (reference sequence). CDR3 length equals 15 residues. J lost 7 bases, V lost 6 bases, and 6 bases had no gene match. CDR3 loop: CASRSTSGRGNEQFF. The CDR3 DNA is TGTGCCAGCAGGTCTACTAGCGGGAGGGGGAATGAGCAGTTCTTC.

The chain is built from TRBV7-2 and TRBJ2-7, with TRBD2 matching over 8 bases. Germline V gene sequence: CDR1 SGHTA, CDR2 FQGNSA. CDR3 length: 15 residues. Unmatched junction bases numbered 12, after V lost 5 bases and J lost 6 bases. The CDR3: CASSLRGGETAEQYF. The CDR3 DNA follows: TGTGCCAGCAGCCTCCGGGGGGGAGAAACGGCCGAGCAGTACTTC.

In regard to this clone: A far bigger clonotype differs at one base, so this is likely a read error. The chain combines TRBV12-3 or TRBV12-4 with TRBJ2-1, with 9 bases identical to TRBD2. J gave up 9 bases and V 5 bases, and 2 bases lay outside the gene matches. This CDR3 has 12 amino acids. The CDR3 DNA reads as TGTGCCAGCAGTCGGACTAGCGCTGAGCAGTTCTTC. Protein: CASSRTSAEQFF.

The chain recombines TRBV6-4 with TRBJ2-1; 8 bases align to TRBD2. The CDR3 has 16 amino acids. The trim removed 6 bases at V and 1 base at J, leaving 8 bases unmatched. CDR1 and CDR2 (germline): MRHNA, SNTAGT. CDR3 sequence reads: CASSGIAGQSYNEQFF. The CDR3 region has the DNA TGTGCCAGCAGCGGTATAGCGGGGCAGTCCTACAATGAGCAGTTCTTC.

The chain uses TRBV29-1 and TRBJ1-2, with 11 nucleotides matching TRBD1. V lost 3 bases, J lost 2 bases, and 2 bases stayed unmatched. Germline values: CDR1 SQVTM, CDR2 ANQGSEA. CDR3 length equals 14 residues. The CDR3 sequence: CSVDGDRGNYGYTF. CDR3 DNA: TGCAGCGTTGATGGGGACAGGGGGAACTATGGCTACACCTTC.